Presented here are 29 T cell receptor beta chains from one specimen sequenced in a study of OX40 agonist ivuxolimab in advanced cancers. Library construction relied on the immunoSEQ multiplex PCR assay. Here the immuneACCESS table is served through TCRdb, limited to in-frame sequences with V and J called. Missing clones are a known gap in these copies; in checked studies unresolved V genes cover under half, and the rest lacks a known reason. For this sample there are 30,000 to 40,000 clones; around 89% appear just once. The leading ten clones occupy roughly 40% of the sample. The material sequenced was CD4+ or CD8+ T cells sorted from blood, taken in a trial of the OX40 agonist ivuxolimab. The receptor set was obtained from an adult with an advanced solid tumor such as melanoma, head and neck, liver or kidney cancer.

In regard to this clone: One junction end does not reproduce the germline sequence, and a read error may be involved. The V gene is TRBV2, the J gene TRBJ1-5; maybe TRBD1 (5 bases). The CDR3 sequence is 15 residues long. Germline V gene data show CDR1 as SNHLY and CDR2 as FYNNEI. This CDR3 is CASSEGHISNQPQHF. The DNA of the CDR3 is TGTGCCAGCAGCGAAGGACATATTAGCAATCAGCCCCAGCATTTT. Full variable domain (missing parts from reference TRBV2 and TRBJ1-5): EPEVTQTPSHQVTQMGQEVILRCVPISNHLYFYWYRQILGQKVEFLVSFYNNEISEKSEIFDDQFSVERPDGSNFTLKIRSTKLEDSAMYFCASSEGHISNQPQHFGDGTRLSIL.

CDR3 residues: CASSFETSLINEQFF. CDR3 nucleotide sequence: TGTGCCAGCAGTTTTGAGACTAGTTTAATCAATGAGCAGTTCTTC. The genes are TRBV27 and TRBJ2-1, with TRBD2 as a possible D gene (6 bases). This CDR3 spans 15 amino acids. Germline CDR1 is MNHEY and CDR2 is SMNVEV (reference sequence). Trimming removed 3 bases at V and 6 bases at J, with 15 bases between.

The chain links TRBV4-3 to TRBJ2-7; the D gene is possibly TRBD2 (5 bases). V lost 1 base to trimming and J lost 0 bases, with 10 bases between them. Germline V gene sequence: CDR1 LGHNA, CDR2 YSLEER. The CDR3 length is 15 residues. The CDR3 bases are TGCGCCAGCAGCCAAGTAGCTGGGAGCTCCTACGAGCAGTACTTC. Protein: CASSQVAGSSYEQYF.

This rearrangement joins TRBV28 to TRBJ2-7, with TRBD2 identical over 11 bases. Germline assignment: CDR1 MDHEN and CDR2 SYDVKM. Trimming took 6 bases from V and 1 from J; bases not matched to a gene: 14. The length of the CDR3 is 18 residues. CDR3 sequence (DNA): TGTGCCAGCAGCTGTCGGACCAGGGGACTAGCGGATTCCTACGAGCAGTACTTC. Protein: CASSCRTRGLADSYEQYF.

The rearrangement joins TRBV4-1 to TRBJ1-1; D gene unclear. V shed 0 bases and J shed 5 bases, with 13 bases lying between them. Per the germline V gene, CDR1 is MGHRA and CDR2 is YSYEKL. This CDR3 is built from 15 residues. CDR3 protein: CASSQEPWWGTEAFF. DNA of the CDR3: TGCGCCAGCAGCCAAGAACCCTGGTGGGGAACTGAAGCTTTCTTT.

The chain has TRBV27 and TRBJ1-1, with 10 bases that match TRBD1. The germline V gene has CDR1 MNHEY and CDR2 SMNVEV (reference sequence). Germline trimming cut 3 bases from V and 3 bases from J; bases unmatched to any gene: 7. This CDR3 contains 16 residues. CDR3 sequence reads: CASSFLKGQGDTEAFF. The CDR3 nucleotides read TGTGCCAGCAGTTTCCTGAAAGGACAGGGGGACACTGAAGCTTTCTTT.

The CDR3 reads CASSPGHPEAFF. The DNA for the CDR3 is TGTGCCAGCAGCCCTGGACATCCTGAAGCTTTCTTT. This chain uses TRBV6-5 with TRBJ1-1, with TRBD1 as a possible D gene (5 bases). The ends were cut back, 6 bases at V and 6 bases at J, with 11 bases in the middle. Germline V CDR1 and CDR2: MNHEY, SVGAGI. The CDR3 runs 12 residues.

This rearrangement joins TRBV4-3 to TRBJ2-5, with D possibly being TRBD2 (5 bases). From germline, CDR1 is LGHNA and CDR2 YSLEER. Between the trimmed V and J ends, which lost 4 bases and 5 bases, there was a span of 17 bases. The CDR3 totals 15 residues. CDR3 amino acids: CASSRQASPRETQYF. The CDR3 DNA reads TGCGCCAGCAGCCGTCAAGCTAGCCCCCGGGAGACCCAGTACTTC.

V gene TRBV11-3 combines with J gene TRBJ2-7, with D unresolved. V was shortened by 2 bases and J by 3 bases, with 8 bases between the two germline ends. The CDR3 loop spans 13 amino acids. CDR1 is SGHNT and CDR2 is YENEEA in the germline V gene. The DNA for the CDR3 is TGTGCCAGCAGCTTAATGACGGGCTACGAGCAGTACTTC. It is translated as CASSLMTGYEQYF.

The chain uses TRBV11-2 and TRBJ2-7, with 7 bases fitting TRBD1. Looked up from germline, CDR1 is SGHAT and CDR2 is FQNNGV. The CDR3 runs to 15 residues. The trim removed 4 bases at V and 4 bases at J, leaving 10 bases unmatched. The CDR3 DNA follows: TGTGCCAGCAGCTCCTCCGGGACAGCCCCATACGAGCAGTACTTC. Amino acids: CASSSSGTAPYEQYF.

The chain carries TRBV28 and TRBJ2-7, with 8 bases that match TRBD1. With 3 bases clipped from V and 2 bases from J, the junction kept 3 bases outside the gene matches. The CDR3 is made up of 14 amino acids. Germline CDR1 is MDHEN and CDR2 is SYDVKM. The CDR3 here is CASSFGQGTYEQYF. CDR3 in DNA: TGTGCCAGCAGTTTCGGACAGGGTACCTACGAGCAGTACTTC. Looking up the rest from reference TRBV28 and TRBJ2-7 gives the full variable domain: DVKVTQSSRYLVKRTGEKVFLECVQDMDHENMFWYRQDPGLGLRLIYFSYDVKMKEKGDIPEGYSVSREKKERFSLILESASTNQTSMYLCASSFGQGTYEQYFGPGTRLTVT.

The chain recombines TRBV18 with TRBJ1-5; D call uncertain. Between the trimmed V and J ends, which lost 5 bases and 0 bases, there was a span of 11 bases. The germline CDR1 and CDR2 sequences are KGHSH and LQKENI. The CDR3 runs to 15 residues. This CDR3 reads CASSFREYSNQPQHF. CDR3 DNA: TGTGCCAGCTCATTTAGGGAGTATAGCAATCAGCCCCAGCATTTT.

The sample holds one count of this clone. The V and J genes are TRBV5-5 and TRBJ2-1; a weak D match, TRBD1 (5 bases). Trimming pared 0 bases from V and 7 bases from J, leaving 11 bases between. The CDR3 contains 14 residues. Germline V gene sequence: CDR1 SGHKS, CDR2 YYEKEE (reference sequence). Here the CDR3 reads CASSLARGDNEQFF. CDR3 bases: TGTGCCAGCAGCTTGGCTAGGGGTGATAATGAGCAGTTCTTC. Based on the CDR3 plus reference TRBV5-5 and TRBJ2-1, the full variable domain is DAGVTQSPTHLIKTRGQQVTLRCSPISGHKSVSWYQQVLGQGPQFIFQYYEKEERGRGNFPDRFSARQFPNYSSELNVNALLLGDSALYLCASSLARGDNEQFFGPGTRLTVL.

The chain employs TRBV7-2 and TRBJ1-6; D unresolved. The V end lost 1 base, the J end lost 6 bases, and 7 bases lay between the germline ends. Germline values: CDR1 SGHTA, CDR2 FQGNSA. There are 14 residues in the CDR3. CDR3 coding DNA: TGTGCCAGCAGCTTAGAATGGTTTAATTCACCCCTCCACTTT. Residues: CASSLEWFNSPLHF.

Here the CDR3 DNA reads TGTGCCTGGGCCCAGGACGGCGAGCAGTACTTC. Protein product: CAWAQDGEQYF. J is TRBJ2-7 and V is TRBV30, with D unresolved. V lost 5 bases and J 6 bases, leaving 11 bases between the germline ends. Germline CDR1 is GTSNPN and CDR2 is SVGIG (reference sequence). The length of the CDR3 is 11 residues. The variable domain in full, completed from reference TRBV30 and TRBJ2-7, reads SQTIHQWPATLVQPVGSPLSLECTVEGTSNPNLYWYRQAAGRGLQLLFYSVGIGQISSEVPQNLSASRPQDRQFILSSKKLLLSDSGFYLCAWAQDGEQYFGPGTRLTVT.

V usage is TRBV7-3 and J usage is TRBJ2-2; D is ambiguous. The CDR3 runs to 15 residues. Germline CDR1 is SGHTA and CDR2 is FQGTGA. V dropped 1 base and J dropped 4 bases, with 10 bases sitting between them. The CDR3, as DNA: TGTGCCAGCAGCTTAAATCTTCCACCCACCGGGGAGCTGTTTTTT. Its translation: CASSLNLPPTGELFF.

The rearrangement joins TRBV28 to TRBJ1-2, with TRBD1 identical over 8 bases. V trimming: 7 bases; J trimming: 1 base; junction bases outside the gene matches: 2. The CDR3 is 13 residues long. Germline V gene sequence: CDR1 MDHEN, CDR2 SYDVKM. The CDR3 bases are TGTGCCAGCATGACAGGGGATAACTATGGCTACACCTTC. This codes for CASMTGDNYGYTF.

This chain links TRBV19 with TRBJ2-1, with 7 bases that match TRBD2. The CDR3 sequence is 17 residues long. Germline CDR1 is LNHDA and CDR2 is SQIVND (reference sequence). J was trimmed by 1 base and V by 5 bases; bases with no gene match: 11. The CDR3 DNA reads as TGTGCCAGTAGTCTCGGGGAGGGATCAAGATCCTACAATGAGCAGTTCTTC. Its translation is CASSLGEGSRSYNEQFF.

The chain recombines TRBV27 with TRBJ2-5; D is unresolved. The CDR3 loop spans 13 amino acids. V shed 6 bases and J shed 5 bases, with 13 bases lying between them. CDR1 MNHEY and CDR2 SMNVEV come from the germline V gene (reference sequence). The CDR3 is CASRGLEKETQYF. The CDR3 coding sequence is TGTGCCAGCAGAGGTCTCGAGAAGGAGACCCAGTACTTC.

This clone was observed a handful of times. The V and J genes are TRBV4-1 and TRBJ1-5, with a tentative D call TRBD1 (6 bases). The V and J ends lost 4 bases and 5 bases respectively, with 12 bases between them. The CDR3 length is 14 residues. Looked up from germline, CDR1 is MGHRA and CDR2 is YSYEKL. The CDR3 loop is CASSPGTHDQPQHF. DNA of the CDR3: TGCGCCAGCAGCCCCGGGACACACGATCAGCCCCAGCATTTT.

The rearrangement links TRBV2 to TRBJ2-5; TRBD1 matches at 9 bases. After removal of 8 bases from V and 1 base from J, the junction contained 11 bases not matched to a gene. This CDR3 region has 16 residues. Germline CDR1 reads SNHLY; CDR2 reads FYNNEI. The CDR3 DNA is TGTGCCAGCGATCTACAGGGGGCTGGGGGCCAAGAGACCCAGTACTTC. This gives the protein CASDLQGAGGQETQYF.

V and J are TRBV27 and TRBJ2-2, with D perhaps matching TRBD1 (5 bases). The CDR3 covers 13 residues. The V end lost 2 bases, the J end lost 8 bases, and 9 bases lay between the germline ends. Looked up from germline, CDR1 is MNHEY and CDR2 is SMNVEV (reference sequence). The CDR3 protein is CASSLQGGGELFF. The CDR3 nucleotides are TGTGCCAGCAGTTTACAGGGCGGAGGGGAGCTGTTTTTT.

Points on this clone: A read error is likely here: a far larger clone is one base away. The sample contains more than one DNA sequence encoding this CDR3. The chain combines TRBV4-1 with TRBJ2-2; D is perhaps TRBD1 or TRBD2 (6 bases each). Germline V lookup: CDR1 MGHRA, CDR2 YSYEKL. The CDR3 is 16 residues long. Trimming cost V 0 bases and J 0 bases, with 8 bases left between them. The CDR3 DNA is TGCGCCAGCAGCCAAGAGGGGGGCGCGAACACCGGGGAGCTGTTTTTT. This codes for CASSQEGGANTGELFF.

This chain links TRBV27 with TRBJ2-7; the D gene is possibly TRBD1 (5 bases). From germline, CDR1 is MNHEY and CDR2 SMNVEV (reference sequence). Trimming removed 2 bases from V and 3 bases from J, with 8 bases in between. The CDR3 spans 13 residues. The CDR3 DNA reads TGTGCCAGCAGTTTAACCGACAGCTACGAGCAGTACTTC. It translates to CASSLTDSYEQYF.

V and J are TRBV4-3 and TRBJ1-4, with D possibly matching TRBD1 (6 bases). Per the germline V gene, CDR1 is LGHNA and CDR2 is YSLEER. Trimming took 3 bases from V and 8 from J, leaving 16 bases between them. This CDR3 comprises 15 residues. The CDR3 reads CASSQATGRYEKLFF. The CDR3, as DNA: TGCGCCAGCAGCCAGGCTACAGGGCGGTACGAAAAACTGTTTTTT.

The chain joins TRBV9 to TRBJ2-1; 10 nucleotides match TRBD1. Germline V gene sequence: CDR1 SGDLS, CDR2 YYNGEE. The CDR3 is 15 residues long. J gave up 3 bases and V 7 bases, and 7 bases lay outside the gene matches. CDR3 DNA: TGTGCCAGCGGACCTTGGACAGGGGGCTACAATGAGCAGTTCTTC. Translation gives CASGPWTGGYNEQFF.

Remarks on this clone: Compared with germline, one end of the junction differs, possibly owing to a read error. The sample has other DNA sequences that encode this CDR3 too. CDR3 loop: CASSDGTEGYGYTF. DNA of the CDR3: TGCGCCAGCAGTGACGGGACAGAAGGCTATGGCTACACCTTC. This rearrangement joins TRBV2 to TRBJ1-2; 7 nucleotides agree with TRBD1. Germline lookup yields CDR1 SNHLY and CDR2 FYNNEI. The CDR3 is 14 residues long.

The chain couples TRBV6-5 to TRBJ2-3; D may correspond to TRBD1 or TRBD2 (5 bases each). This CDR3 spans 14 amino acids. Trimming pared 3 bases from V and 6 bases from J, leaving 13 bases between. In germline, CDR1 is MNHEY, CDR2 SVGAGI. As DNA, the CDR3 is TGTGCCAGCAGTTATCCGGGGCCCGGGGATACGCAGTATTTT. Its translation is CASSYPGPGDTQYF.

CDR3 residues: CASSNSLGAVAKNIQYF. As DNA, the CDR3 is TGCGCCAGCAGCAACTCCCTAGGGGCAGTAGCCAAAAACATTCAGTACTTC. The chain uses TRBV4-3 and TRBJ2-4, with a weak D call TRBD1 (5 bases). CDR1 and CDR2 from the germline V gene are LGHNA and YSLEER. CDR3 length: 17 residues. V lost 5 bases to trimming and J lost 0 bases, with 17 bases between them.